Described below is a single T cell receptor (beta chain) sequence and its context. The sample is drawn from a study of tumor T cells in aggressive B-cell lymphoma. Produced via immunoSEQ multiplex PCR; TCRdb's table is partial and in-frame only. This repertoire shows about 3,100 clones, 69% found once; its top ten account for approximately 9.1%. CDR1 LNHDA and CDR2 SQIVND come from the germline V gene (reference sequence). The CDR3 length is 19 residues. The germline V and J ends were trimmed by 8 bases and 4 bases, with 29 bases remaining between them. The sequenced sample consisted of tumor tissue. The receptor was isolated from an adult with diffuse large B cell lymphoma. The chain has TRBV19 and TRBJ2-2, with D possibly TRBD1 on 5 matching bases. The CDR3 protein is CASSEQGPWSWQSTGELFF. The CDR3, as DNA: TGTGCCAGTTCGGAGCAGGGTCCCTGGTCCTGGCAAAGCACCGGGGAGCTGTTTTTT.